This T cell receptor beta chain was recovered during a study of Ad26.COV2.S vaccination and SARS-CoV-2 variants. CDR3 length: 17 amino acids. The V end lost 0 bases, the J end lost 0 bases, and 13 bases lay between the germline ends. Germline values: CDR1 MNHEY, CDR2 SMNVEV (reference sequence). The sample holds one count of this clone. Described treatment: some 20 received Ad26.COV2.S at low or high dose, single or two shots; a few received placebo; per-sample allocation not given. Vaccine and placebo recipients were sampled on day 63 after the first injection. Assay used: immunoSEQ multiplex PCR; TCRdb lists only in-frame clones, some missing. The sample yields a few hundred thousand clones, about nine tenths seen once.

The sample here was peripheral blood, taken in a trial of Ad26.COV2.S vaccine versus placebo. The clonotype was recovered from a person between 18 and 65 years old who received the Ad26.COV2.S COVID-19 vaccine or a placebo. The rearrangement joins TRBV27 to TRBJ2-3; D is uncertain. In DNA, the CDR3 is TGTGCCAGCAGTTTATCGAAAGGAAAATCTAGCACAGATACGCAGTATTTT. As protein: CASSLSKGKSSTDTQYF.